This paragraph covers one T cell receptor beta chain sequence. Its specificity is not known. Being one base from a much bigger clone, this may be a read error. The record originates from a study of T cells in Graves' hyperthyroidism and ophthalmopathy. General study points: Ophthalmopathy cases were set apart from stable hyperthyroidism by a 13 V-J model. Among clonotypes expanded in thyroid above 0.001, most were also found in blood.

Pregnant or lactating patients were excluded, as were those with uncontrolled infection or other autoimmune disease. An approximately 10 ml volume of fresh peripheral blood provided the PBMCs. The CDR3 has 15 residues. The germline V gene encodes CDR1 MDHEN and CDR2 SYDVKM. Using RNA transcripts as the source, TCR beta CDR3 regions were amplified. The study used the HTBI primer set for a first-round RT-PCR of the TCR CDR3. TCRdb reanalysed the multiplex PCR reads using MiXCR and keeps one entry per CDR3 protein. This sample yields 330,000 or so distinct CDR3 sequences, of which roughly 19% are seen a single time; roughly 40% belongs to the top ten.

This TCR derives from a man aged 50 to 60 with Graves' ophthalmopathy. The V and J genes are TRBV28 and TRBJ2-3, with D possibly being TRBD1 or TRBD2 (6 bases each). Sequenced material: blood. The CDR3 nucleotides read TGTACCAGCAGTAAAGGGGGGCCCAGCACAGATACGCAGTATTTT. Amino acids: CTSSKGGPSTDTQYF.